This is a list of T cell receptor beta chains from one sample in a study of blood T cell repertoires in COVID-19. The protocol was immunoSEQ multiplex PCR, while the TCRdb copy is restricted to in-frame clones and leaves out a portion. This table holds a few hundred thousand clones, about nine tenths found once. What was sequenced was peripheral blood. The receptors stem from a man aged 18 to 35 with active or convalescent COVID-19. CDR3s include the opening cysteine and the closing phenylalanine or tryptophan. The order of the fields is clone size, J gene, D gene, V gene, CDR3 protein, CDR3 DNA. The D gene is left open where the match is weak. Only part of the rows carry a size: once, few, many, or a class if the clone is expanded.

NA,TRBJ2-7,TRBD1,TRBV28,CASRKGQGTYEQYF,TGTGCCAGCCGAAAAGGACAGGGCACCTACGAGCAGTACTTC
NA,TRBJ2-1,TRBD2,TRBV9,CASSVDGRGSSYNEQFF,TGTGCCAGCAGCGTAGACGGGCGGGGGAGCTCCTACAATGAGCAGTTCTTC
NA,TRBJ1-5,NA,TRBV7-8,CASSLFQGPINQPQHF,TGTGCCAGCAGCTTATTCCAGGGCCCTATAAATCAGCCCCAGCATTTT
NA,TRBJ1-6,TRBD1,TRBV11-2,CASSHRDRLMPLHF,TGTGCCAGCAGCCACCGGGACAGGTTAATGCCCCTCCACTTT
NA,TRBJ1-6,NA,TRBV7-2,CASSLGGGHSPLHF,TGTGCCAGCAGCTTAGGAGGGGGTCATTCACCCCTCCACTTT
NA,TRBJ1-2,NA,TRBV4-1,CASSQDGGAGNYGYTF,TGCGCCAGCAGCCAAGACGGGGGGGCAGGGAACTATGGCTACACCTTC
NA,TRBJ2-1,TRBD2,TRBV10-3,CAISDQTSGYNEQFF,TGTGCCATCAGTGATCAGACTAGCGGCTACAATGAGCAGTTCTTC
NA,TRBJ1-3,NA,TRBV9,CASSPRPRQASGNTIYF,TGTGCCAGCAGCCCGCGACCTCGACAGGCCTCTGGAAACACCATATATTTT
NA,TRBJ2-1,NA,TRBV6-5,CASSPPGAYNEQFF,TGTGCCAGCAGCCCCCCCGGAGCCTACAATGAGCAGTTCTTC
NA,TRBJ1-5,TRBD1,TRBV6-5,CASSLNRGRPQHF,TGTGCCAGCAGCCTGAACAGGGGGCGCCCCCAGCATTTT
once,TRBJ1-1,TRBD1,TRBV7-9,CASSKTGGTEAFF,TGTGCCAGCAGTAAAACAGGGGGCACTGAAGCTTTCTTT
NA,TRBJ2-2,TRBD2,TRBV7-2,CASSPIPGLAGLGELFF,TGTGCCAGCAGCCCCATACCGGGACTAGCGGGTTTAGGGGAGCTGTTTTTT
NA,TRBJ2-7,TRBD1,TRBV5-8,CASSQGQGDSWTYEQYF,TGTGCCAGCAGCCAGGGACAGGGAGATTCTTGGACCTACGAGCAGTACTTC
NA,TRBJ1-1,NA,TRBV14,CASSQDTTKEAFF,TGTGCCAGCAGCCAGGACACGACGAAAGAAGCTTTCTTT
NA,TRBJ2-7,NA,TRBV9,CASSSLGQSDEQYF,TGTGCCAGCAGCAGCCTGGGACAAAGCGACGAGCAGTACTTC
NA,TRBJ1-5,NA,TRBV27,CASSLSRVGNQPQHF,TGTGCCAGCAGTTTATCGCGGGTAGGGAATCAGCCCCAGCATTTT
NA,TRBJ2-1,TRBD2,TRBV9,CASSVGLAGKSSYNEQFF,TGTGCCAGCAGCGTAGGACTAGCGGGGAAGAGCTCCTACAATGAGCAGTTCTTC
NA,TRBJ1-4,TRBD1,TRBV5-5,CASSLGDRTFF,TGTGCCAGCAGCTTGGGGGACAGAACGTTTTTT
NA,TRBJ2-7,TRBD1,TRBV7-8,CASSPPRTGGRYEQYF,TGTGCCAGCAGCCCACCGCGGACAGGGGGTCGATACGAGCAGTACTTC
NA,TRBJ1-6,NA,TRBV7-2,CASSFSGLSKNSPLHF,TGTGCCAGCAGCTTTAGCGGCCTCTCTAAGAATTCACCCCTCCACTTT
NA,TRBJ2-3,TRBD2,TRBV7-2,CASSFSSGETDTQYF,TGTGCCAGCAGCTTTTCCAGCGGGGAGACAGATACGCAGTATTTT
NA,TRBJ2-1,NA,TRBV9,CASSVDSNEQFF,TGTGCCAGCAGCGTTGACTCCAATGAGCAGTTCTTC
NA,TRBJ2-3,TRBD2,TRBV18,CASSGTSGTFRYSTDTQYF,TGTGCCAGCTCCGGGACTAGCGGTACCTTTCGGTATAGCACAGATACGCAGTATTTT
once,TRBJ1-1,NA,TRBV29-1,CSVGLQGVGRAFF,TGCAGCGTTGGGTTACAGGGCGTAGGTCGAGCTTTCTTT
NA,TRBJ2-1,NA,TRBV21-1,CASYSGGAVLGSYNEQFF,TGTGCCAGCTACAGCGGGGGGGCCGTTCTCGGCTCCTACAATGAGCAGTTCTTC
NA,TRBJ2-3,TRBD2,TRBV19,CASKGLAGADTQYF,TGTGCCAGTAAAGGACTAGCGGGAGCAGATACGCAGTATTTT
NA,TRBJ2-6,NA,TRBV9,CASSVSAGSSSGANVLTF,TGTGCCAGCAGCGTATCGGCGGGGAGCTCCTCTGGGGCCAACGTCCTGACTTTC
NA,TRBJ2-6,TRBD1,TRBV7-7,CASSPTGTGANVLTF,TGTGCCAGCAGCCCGACAGGGACTGGGGCCAACGTCCTGACTTTC
NA,TRBJ2-3,TRBD2,TRBV27,CASSTLGAGGADTQYF,TGTGCCAGCAGTACCCTCGGGGCGGGAGGGGCAGATACGCAGTATTTT
NA,TRBJ2-1,TRBD1,TRBV3-1/TRBV3-2,CASSQRDRGDEQFF,TGTGCCAGCAGCCAACGGGACAGGGGGGATGAGCAGTTCTTC
NA,TRBJ2-3,NA,TRBV5-1,CASSSWYQGTTDTQYF,TGCGCCAGCAGCTCCTGGTATCAGGGCACCACAGATACGCAGTATTTT
NA,TRBJ1-5,TRBD1,TRBV4-1,CASSQDWTGAIVVQPQHF,TGCGCCAGCAGCCAAGACTGGACAGGGGCCATTGTGGTTCAGCCCCAGCATTTT
NA,TRBJ2-7,TRBD1,TRBV7-9,CASSLKSGGPYEQYF,TGTGCCAGCAGCTTAAAGTCAGGGGGACCCTACGAGCAGTACTTC
NA,TRBJ2-3,NA,TRBV27,CASSLWAVSTDTQYF,TGTGCCAGCAGTTTATGGGCAGTTAGCACAGATACGCAGTATTTT
NA,TRBJ1-1,NA,TRBV24-1,CATGQHTNTEAFF,TGTGCCACCGGACAACACACGAACACTGAAGCTTTCTTT
NA,TRBJ2-7,TRBD1,TRBV5-6,CASSSGTVIYEQYF,TGTGCCAGCAGCTCCGGGACAGTCATCTACGAGCAGTACTTC
NA,TRBJ1-3,NA,TRBV4-3,CASSQGARVLDTIYF,TGCGCCAGCAGCCAAGGCGCCAGGGTGTTGGACACCATATATTTT
NA,TRBJ1-2,TRBD1,TRBV5-1,CASSRDRSSLTF,TGCGCCAGCAGCCGGGACAGGTCCTCACTCACCTTC
NA,TRBJ1-1,TRBD1,TRBV15,CATSREQGARTEAFF,TGTGCCACCAGCAGAGAACAGGGGGCGCGGACTGAAGCTTTCTTT
NA,TRBJ1-2,TRBD1,TRBV27,CASSAQGVGYTF,TGTGCCAGCAGTGCACAGGGGGTTGGCTACACCTTC
NA,TRBJ2-5,NA,TRBV28,CASRRRQVRETQYF,TGTGCCAGCAGACGCCGACAGGTCAGGGAGACCCAGTACTTC
few,TRBJ1-2,NA,TRBV25-1,CAHWGGSYGYTF,TGTGCCCACTGGGGCGGCTCCTATGGCTACACCTTC
NA,TRBJ2-5,NA,TRBV18,CASSGTTGVETQYF,TGTGCCAGCTCCGGGACCACGGGAGTGGAGACCCAGTACTTC
NA,TRBJ2-1,NA,TRBV18,CASSPRLTFGNEQFF,TGTGCCAGCTCACCCCGACTCACCTTCGGCAATGAGCAGTTCTTC
NA,TRBJ2-1,TRBD2,TRBV14,CASSQGLGFGREFF,TGTGCCAGCAGCCAGGGACTAGGTTTCGGTCGGGAGTTCTTC
NA,TRBJ1-2,NA,TRBV7-9,CASTLRVNYGYTF,TGTGCCAGCACCCTTCGGGTTAACTATGGCTACACCTTC
NA,TRBJ1-1,NA,TRBV18,CASSPESPATNTEAFF,TGTGCCAGCTCACCAGAGTCCCCCGCAACGAACACTGAAGCTTTCTTT
NA,TRBJ2-3,NA,TRBV9,CASSTNTDTQYF,TGTGCCAGCAGCACAAACACAGATACGCAGTATTTT
once,TRBJ1-1,NA,TRBV6-5,CASSYEIYRINTEAFF,TGTGCCAGCAGTTACGAGATTTACAGAATTAACACTGAAGCTTTCTTT
NA,TRBJ1-1,TRBD1,TRBV6-2/TRBV6-3,CASSWTDRGTEAFF,TGTGCCAGCAGTTGGACAGACAGGGGGACTGAAGCTTTCTTT
NA,TRBJ1-1,NA,TRBV2,CASSDRQLVYTEAFF,TGTGCCAGCAGTGACAGACAGCTGGTTTACACTGAAGCTTTCTTT
NA,TRBJ2-7,TRBD1,TRBV9,CASSLEGTGPPSEQYF,TGTGCCAGCAGCCTAGAGGGGACAGGGCCGCCCAGCGAGCAGTACTTC
NA,TRBJ1-6,NA,TRBV29-1,CSVAERSDSPLHF,TGCAGCGTCGCCGAGAGGTCGGATTCACCCCTCCACTTT
NA,TRBJ2-1,NA,TRBV11-2,CASSLDGGYNEQFF,TGTGCCAGCAGCTTAGACGGGGGTTACAATGAGCAGTTCTTC
NA,TRBJ2-2,NA,TRBV11-2,CASSLEDRKNTGELFF,TGTGCCAGCAGCTTAGAAGACAGGAAGAACACCGGGGAGCTGTTTTTT